These 5 T cell receptor beta chains were all obtained from the same sample, sequenced in a study of molecular identifiers for immune sequencing clone quantification. TCRdb re-derived calls from the PCR reads in MiXCR, one entry per CDR3 protein. Of approximately 670,000 distinct CDR3 sequences listed, 15% to 20% are singletons. Source material: naive CD8+ T cells from blood, with Jurkat cell RNA spiked in. The subset denotes: FACS-sorted CD8+CD4-CCR7+CD45RA+ naive T cells. Every receptor here comes from a human donor in good health. Some libraries in this study had Jurkat cell RNA spiked in.

As for this clonotype: This may stem from a read error, because a much larger clone lies one nucleotide away. The chain has TRBV24-1 and TRBJ2-2, with D possibly being TRBD1 or TRBD2 (6 bases each). From germline, CDR1 is KGHDR and CDR2 SFDVKD. The CDR3 has 17 residues. The ends were cut back, 6 bases at V and 4 bases at J, with 20 bases in the middle. CDR3 in DNA: TGTGCCACCAGTTCTAGGGGGGCGGGGAAGAGCACCGGGGAGCTGTTTTTT. Translated, it gives CATSSRGAGKSTGELFF.

This clonotype was seen a few times. Because it lacks the conserved phenylalanine or tryptophan at the end, this CDR3 is likely a read error. The J gene is TRBJ2-5, the V gene TRBV7-9; D uncertain. Germline-derived CDR1 and CDR2 are SEHNR and FQNEAQ (reference sequence). Trimming removed 4 bases from V and 5 bases from J, with 11 bases in between. This CDR3 comprises 13 residues. CDR3 amino acids: CASSSSLFETQYL. The CDR3 nucleotides are TGTGCCAGCAGCTCGTCCCTATTCGAGACCCAGTACCTC.

Of note for this clonotype: A read error may explain this, as a much larger clone is one base away. A read error is likely, as this CDR3 ends without the conserved phenylalanine or tryptophan. Written as DNA, the CDR3 is TGCAGTGCTTTTTTCGTTTCATCTGGCTACACCTCC. This sequence encodes CSAFFVSSGYTS. The chain carries TRBV20-1 and TRBJ1-2; D gene ambiguous. The germline V gene encodes CDR1 DFQATT and CDR2 SNEGSKA (reference sequence). CDR3 length: 12 residues. The ends were cut back, 5 bases at V and 7 bases at J, with 14 bases in the middle.

This clonotype was recorded at least ten times. V gene TRBV27 combines with J gene TRBJ1-5, with a weak D call TRBD1 (5 bases). This CDR3 has 13 residues. Germline loops: CDR1 MNHEY, CDR2 SMNVEV (reference sequence). Trimming took off 4 bases at V and 7 bases at J, with 11 bases between the two ends. The CDR3: CASSSAGQQPQHF. CDR3 coding DNA: TGTGCCAGCAGTTCGGCAGGGCAACAGCCCCAGCATTTT.

This chain connects TRBV2 to TRBJ2-2, with D tentatively TRBD1 or TRBD2 (5 bases each). The length of the CDR3 is 15 residues. The V end lost 9 bases, the J end lost 2 bases, and 16 bases lay between the germline ends. Germline-derived CDR1 and CDR2 are SNHLY and FYNNEI. The CDR3 nucleotides read TGTGCCAGGAAACAAGCCGGGGCTAACACCGGGGAGCTGTTTTTT. It translates to CARKQAGANTGELFF.